These 14 T cell receptor beta chains originate from one sample sequenced in a study of shared clonotypes between healthy human individuals. The assay was immunoSEQ multiplex PCR, and TCRdb's table has in-frame clones only and misses some. The table lists about 2 million clones, about 95% of them singletons. Positive CCR7 selection of CD45RO-negative cells yielded the naive CD8 cells, and terminally differentiated effector memory CD45RA+ cells were excluded. Sequencing input: naive CD8+ T cells sorted from blood. The receptors here all came from a man in his late teens or twenties in good health.

The rearrangement links TRBV13 to TRBJ1-2; TRBD1 aligns across 7 bases. Trimming at V came to 3 bases and at J to 4 bases, leaving 8 bases not matched to a gene. The germline gives CDR1 PRHDT, CDR2 FYEKMQ (reference sequence). This CDR3 contains 15 residues. The DNA for the CDR3 is TGTGCCAGCAGCTTGAGGACAGGAGACGGCTATGGCTACACCTTC. Translating it yields CASSLRTGDGYGYTF.

This sequence joins TRBV4-1 and TRBJ2-2; TRBD1 is a possible D gene (5 bases). Germline assignment: CDR1 MGHRA and CDR2 YSYEKL. V was shortened by 0 bases and J by 3 bases, with 14 bases between the two germline ends. This CDR3 has 17 amino acids. The CDR3 region is CASSQDLGWGDTGELFF. The CDR3 DNA sequence: TGCGCCAGCAGCCAAGATCTCGGCTGGGGCGACACCGGGGAGCTGTTTTTT.

The chain uses TRBV9 and TRBJ2-1; D perhaps matches TRBD2 (6 bases). The V end lost 0 bases, the J end lost 9 bases, and 16 bases lay between the germline ends. CDR1 and CDR2 from the germline V gene are SGDLS and YYNGEE. The CDR3 is 15 residues long. This CDR3 reads CASSVAGTGQAEQFF. CDR3 bases: TGTGCCAGCAGCGTAGCTGGGACTGGCCAAGCTGAGCAGTTCTTC.

CDR3 residues: CASSLGLADWGGRETQYF. The CDR3 nucleotides are TGTGCCAGCAGCTTGGGGTTGGCCGACTGGGGGGGCCGAGAGACCCAGTACTTC. The V gene is TRBV5-6, the J gene TRBJ2-5; D is possibly TRBD2 (7 bases). Trimming removed 0 bases from V and 4 bases from J, with 22 bases in between. The germline CDR1 and CDR2 sequences are SGHDT and YYEEEE. This CDR3 contains 18 residues.

The chain couples TRBV10-2 to TRBJ2-7; D remains unclear. The V and J ends lost 10 bases and 6 bases respectively, with 7 bases between them. The CDR3 loop spans 9 amino acids. Germline V gene sequence: CDR1 WSHSY, CDR2 SAAADI. In DNA form, the CDR3 reads TGCGCCACCGGCCCCGAGCAGTACTTC. It translates to CATGPEQYF.

The CDR3 DNA is TGTGCCAGCAGCTTATTGATGGGCTATGGCTACACCTTC. Translated, it gives CASSLLMGYGYTF. V is TRBV7-9 and J is TRBJ1-2; D gene ambiguous. This CDR3 contains 13 residues. CDR1 and CDR2 from the germline V gene are SEHNR and FQNEAQ (reference sequence). The V end was cut by 2 bases, the J end by 4 bases, with 8 bases between.

The CDR3 nucleotides read TGCAGCGTTGGACAGGGCACCTACAATGAGCAGTTCTTC. It codes for CSVGQGTYNEQFF. The rearrangement links TRBV29-1 to TRBJ2-1, with 7 bases fitting TRBD1. This CDR3 contains 13 residues. Germline trimming cut 4 bases from V and 2 bases from J; bases unmatched to any gene: 2. Germline assignment: CDR1 SQVTM and CDR2 ANQGSEA.

V usage is TRBV28 and J usage is TRBJ1-4, with D possibly matching TRBD1 (6 bases). CDR3 length: 14 residues. V dropped 6 bases and J dropped 7 bases, with 15 bases sitting between them. The germline CDR1 and CDR2 sequences are MDHEN and SYDVKM. The CDR3 DNA reads as TGTGCCAGCAGCCCCCGGGACAAGACTGAAAAACTGTTTTTT. Encoded protein: CASSPRDKTEKLFF.

V gene TRBV6-6 combines with J gene TRBJ2-1; TRBD2 matches 7 bases. The CDR3 totals 15 residues. The V gene end was trimmed by 2 bases and the J gene end by 7 bases; junction bases not matched to a gene: 8. Looked up from germline, CDR1 is MNHNY and CDR2 is SVGAGI (reference sequence). DNA for the CDR3: TGTGCCAGCAGTTACGGGGGGGACTACCCTAATGAGCAGTTCTTC. Residues: CASSYGGDYPNEQFF.

On this clone: The sample holds other DNA sequences that translate to the same CDR3. The CDR3: CASSLGYEQYF. As DNA, the CDR3 is TGCGCCAGCAGCTTGGGATACGAGCAGTACTTC. The chain links TRBV5-1 to TRBJ2-7; D not certain. The CDR3 has 11 residues. The V and J ends lost 0 bases and 4 bases respectively, with 2 bases between them. Germline CDR1 reads SGHRS; CDR2 reads YFSETQ.

The chain couples TRBV5-8 to TRBJ2-7; 7 bases line up with TRBD1. Germline CDR1 SGHTS, CDR2 YDEGEE. V shed 2 bases, J shed 7 bases, and the junction held 6 bases outside the gene matches. The CDR3 is made up of 13 amino acids. The CDR3 DNA sequence: TGTGCCAGCAGCTTTGCGGACAGGTCTGAGCAGTACTTC. This translates into CASSFADRSEQYF. The full variable domain, rest sourced from reference TRBV5-8 and TRBJ2-7, is EAGVTQSPTHLIKTRGQQATLRCSPISGHTSVYWYQQALGLGLQFLLWYDEGEERNRGNFPPRFSGRQFPNYSSELNVNALELEDSALYLCASSFADRSEQYFGPGTRLTVT.

This clone is a singleton in its sample. The gene calls are TRBV5-6 and TRBJ2-1, with TRBD2 matching 8 bases. V gave up 4 bases and J gave up 5 bases; unmatched junction bases: 5. CDR3 size: 14 residues. In germline, CDR1 is SGHDT, CDR2 YYEEEE. Written as DNA, the CDR3 is TGTGCCAGCAGCAAGGGACTAGATAACAATGAGCAGTTCTTC. It codes for CASSKGLDNNEQFF.

V and J are TRBV6-1 and TRBJ2-7; the match to TRBD2 covers 7 bases. Unmatched junction bases numbered 6, after V lost 0 bases and J lost 4 bases. CDR3 length: 15 amino acids. Germline CDR1 MNHNS, CDR2 SASEGT. CDR3 DNA: TGTGCCAGCAGTGAAGCGCGGGAGCCGTCTTACGAGCAGTACTTC. Protein sequence: CASSEAREPSYEQYF.

The chain has TRBV28 and TRBJ1-5, with TRBD1 matching over 8 bases. With V trimmed by 0 bases and J by 5 bases, 0 bases remained unmatched. The CDR3 has 14 residues. Germline-derived CDR1 and CDR2 are MDHEN and SYDVKM. The chain's CDR3 is CASSLWGQDQPQHF. DNA of the CDR3: TGTGCCAGCAGTTTATGGGGACAGGATCAGCCCCAGCATTTT.